Reported below is one T cell receptor beta chain. This sample was included in a study of blood T cells in healthy people across ages. Each donor gave around 9.6 milliliters of peripheral blood. Extracted total RNA amounted to at least 5.5 micrograms for each sample. The CDR3 consists of 16 residues. Germline CDR1 is SGHRS and CDR2 is YFSETQ. V lost 1 base to trimming and J lost 0 bases; unmatched junction nucleotides: 2. PCR was performed a second time for about 7 to 11 cycles using a sample-barcoded 5' primer and a J-beta primer mix. CDR3-containing paired-end reads numbering at least 2.5 million came from each sample. One entry per CDR3 protein results from TCRdb running MiXCR on the 5' RACE reads. The data show 1.4 million or so distinct CDR3 sequences, approximately 39% seen once.

The TCR comes from a woman under 30 in good health. The specimen sequenced was blood. V usage is TRBV5-1 and J usage is TRBJ2-2; 8 bases are shared with TRBD2. In DNA form, the CDR3 reads TGCGCCAGCAGCTTGAGCGGGAGCGCGAACACCGGGGAGCTGTTTTTT. Its translation: CASSLSGSANTGELFF.